This passage covers 12 T cell receptor beta chains from one sample sequenced in a study of T-cell reconstitution after alpha-beta-depleted transplantation in children. Preparation of the TCRbeta library involved a method that used unique molecular identifiers. A single record per CDR3 protein comes from TCRdb applying MiXCR to the PCR reads. Of approximately 200,000 distinct CDR3 sequences listed, 6.3% were seen once; the top ten hold under 5%. The sample was PBMCs, taken before TCRalphabeta/CD19-depleted stem cell transplant. Receptor source: a girl less than two years old with combined immunodeficiency, due to receive a stem cell transplant.

This clonotype appeared many times. The chain recombines TRBV5-6 with TRBJ2-5, with TRBD2 identical over 8 bases. Per the germline V gene, CDR1 is SGHDT and CDR2 is YYEEEE. The CDR3 length is 15 residues. The V gene end was trimmed by 1 base and the J gene end by 1 base; junction bases not matched to a gene: 3. CDR3 protein: CASSLTGGSQETQYF. CDR3 coding DNA: TGTGCCAGCAGCTTGACGGGGGGGTCCCAAGAGACCCAGTACTTC.

This clonotype was picked up many times. The chain employs TRBV14 and TRBJ2-1, with 7 bases aligning to TRBD2. CDR3 length equals 11 residues. From germline, CDR1 is SGHDN and CDR2 FVKESK. Unmatched junction bases numbered 0, after V lost 1 base and J lost 12 bases. CDR3: CASSQGGGQFF. The DNA of the CDR3 is TGTGCCAGCAGCCAAGGCGGGGGGCAGTTCTTC.

This clonotype came up many times. The V call is TRBV24-1, the J call TRBJ2-2, with D perhaps matching TRBD1 (7 bases). The CDR3 length is 14 residues. Trimming took 10 bases from V and 3 from J, leaving 14 bases between them. From germline, CDR1 is KGHDR and CDR2 SFDVKD. The CDR3 region is CATRQGGDTGELFF. The CDR3 DNA is TGTGCCACTCGACAGGGAGGTGACACCGGGGAGCTGTTTTTT.

In its sample, this clonotype was seen many times. V usage is TRBV29-1 and J usage is TRBJ2-5; maybe TRBD2 (6 bases). The CDR3 consists of 15 residues. V lost 0 bases and J 1 base, leaving 12 bases between the germline ends. The V gene's germline CDR1 is SQVTM and CDR2 ANQGSEA. Here the CDR3 reads CSVEDLAGPQETQYF. Here the CDR3 DNA reads TGCAGCGTTGAAGATCTTGCGGGACCCCAAGAGACCCAGTACTTC.

Remarks on this clonotype: A much larger clone lies one base from this, so it may be a read error. The J gene is TRBJ2-1, the V gene TRBV20-1; D might be TRBD1 (5 bases). CDR3 size: 10 residues. Per the germline V gene, CDR1 is DFQATT and CDR2 is SNEGSKA (reference sequence). CDR3 loop: CGALGDEQFF. The CDR3, as DNA: TGCGGTGCCCTAGGGGATGAGCAGTTCTTC.

This clonotype was counted many times. The chain is built from TRBV5-1 and TRBJ2-7; 13 bases agree with TRBD2. This CDR3 region has 13 residues. Germline assignment: CDR1 SGHRS and CDR2 YFSETQ. The trim removed 7 bases at V and 6 bases at J, leaving 4 bases unmatched. The CDR3 region has the DNA TGCGCCAGCCGGACTAGCGGGAGTCCCGAGCAGTACTTC. Translated, it gives CASRTSGSPEQYF.

This clonotype was seen ten or more times. The V and J genes are TRBV6-2 or TRBV6-3 and TRBJ2-1, with 13 positions matching TRBD2. CDR1 is MNHEY and CDR2 is SVGEGT in the germline V gene. There are 16 residues in the CDR3. V dropped 0 bases and J dropped 8; count of bases not matched to a gene: 4. The CDR3: CASSYSRTSGRDEQFF. CDR3 nucleotide sequence: TGTGCCAGCAGTTACTCGAGGACTAGCGGGAGAGATGAGCAGTTCTTC.

This clonotype occurred many times. The genes are TRBV13 and TRBJ2-4; TRBD2 might be the D (6 bases). V dropped 1 base and J dropped 0 bases, with 13 bases sitting between them. Germline V gene data show CDR1 as PRHDT and CDR2 as FYEKMQ (reference sequence). CDR3 length: 17 amino acids. CDR3 in amino acids: CASSLEGRGLAKNIQYF. Here the CDR3 DNA reads TGTGCCAGCAGCTTAGAAGGGCGGGGACTAGCCAAAAACATTCAGTACTTC.

About this clonotype: An end of the junction does not agree with germline; a read error may underlie this. Here the CDR3 reads CAGSLGLRYDSNQPQHF. The DNA for the CDR3 is TGTGCCGGCAGCTTAGGGCTCCGGTACGATAGCAATCAGCCCCAGCATTTT. This chain joins TRBV7-8 and TRBJ1-5; unclear D gene. Germline assignment: CDR1 SGHVS and CDR2 FQNEAQ. This CDR3 region has 17 residues.

This clonotype was detected many times. This chain joins TRBV7-6 and TRBJ2-2; D is undetermined. Germline CDR1 reads SGHVS; CDR2 reads FNYEAQ. The CDR3 has 13 amino acids. V lost 1 base, J lost 7 bases, and 7 bases lay in between. CDR3 bases: TGTGCCAGCAGCTTAGATTTGTTCGGGGAGCTGTTTTTT. This encodes CASSLDLFGELFF.

The J gene is TRBJ1-5, the V gene TRBV7-2; no clear D. There are 16 residues in the CDR3. CDR1 and CDR2 (germline): SGHTA, FQGNSA. Trimming stripped 2 bases from V and 4 bases from J, with 15 bases between. The CDR3, as DNA: TGTGCCAGCAGCTTAATGGTTCGGGGTACGAATCAGCCCCAGCATTTT. The encoded protein is CASSLMVRGTNQPQHF.

Comment on this clonotype: A much larger clonotype is one base distant, so this may be a read error. The V gene is TRBV20-1, the J gene TRBJ1-5; TRBD1 matches at 9 bases. CDR1 and CDR2 from the germline V gene are DFQATT and SNEGSKA (reference sequence). This CDR3 contains 15 residues. In DNA, the CDR3 is TGCTGTGCTAGTAGGGGACAGGGTTTTCATCAGCCCCAGCATTTT. Encoded protein: CCASRGQGFHQPQHF.